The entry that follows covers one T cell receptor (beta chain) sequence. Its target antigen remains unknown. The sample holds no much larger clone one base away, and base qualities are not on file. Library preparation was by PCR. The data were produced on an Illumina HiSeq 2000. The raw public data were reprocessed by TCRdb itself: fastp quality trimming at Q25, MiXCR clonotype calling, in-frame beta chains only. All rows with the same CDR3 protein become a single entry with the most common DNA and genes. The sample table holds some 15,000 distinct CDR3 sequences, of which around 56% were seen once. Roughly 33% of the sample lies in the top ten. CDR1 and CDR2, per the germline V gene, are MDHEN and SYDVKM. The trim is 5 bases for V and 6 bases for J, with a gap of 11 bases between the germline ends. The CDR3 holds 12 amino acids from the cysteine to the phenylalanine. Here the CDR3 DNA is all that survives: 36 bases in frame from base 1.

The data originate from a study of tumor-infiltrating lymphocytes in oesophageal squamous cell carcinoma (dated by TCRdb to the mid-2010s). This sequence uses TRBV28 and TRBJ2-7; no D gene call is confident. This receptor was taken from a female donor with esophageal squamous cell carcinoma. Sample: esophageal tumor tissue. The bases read TGTGCCAGCAGTCCCGGGTGGGGCGAGCAGTACTTC. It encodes CASSPGWGEQYF.